These 9 T cell receptor beta chains were all obtained from the same sample, sequenced in a study of T cells in Graves' hyperthyroidism and ophthalmopathy. Amplified TCR beta CDR3 regions derived from RNA transcripts. The study used the HTBI primer set for a first-round RT-PCR of the TCR CDR3. TCRdb re-analysed the multiplex PCR reads in MiXCR, keeping a single row per CDR3 protein. The sample records a few hundred thousand distinct CDR3 sequences, around a sixth being singletons. Sequenced input: blood. The source of these receptors is a woman in her 30s with Graves' hyperthyroidism.

This clonotype was detected a few times. The genes are TRBV5-1 and TRBJ2-1, with D possibly TRBD2 on 6 matching bases. CDR3 size: 17 residues. CDR1 is SGHRS, CDR2 YFSETQ, per germline. Trimming pared 0 bases from V and 2 bases from J, leaving 15 bases between. The chain's CDR3 is CASSLVGRGQAYNEQFF. Here the CDR3 DNA reads TGCGCCAGCAGCTTGGTAGGGCGGGGTCAAGCCTACAATGAGCAGTTCTTC.

J is TRBJ2-7 and V is TRBV7-9; tentatively, D is TRBD2 (5 bases). CDR3 size: 16 residues. Germline loops: CDR1 SEHNR, CDR2 FQNEAQ (reference sequence). Trimming took 4 bases from V and 3 from J, leaving 19 bases between them. This chain's CDR3 is CASSSPEKRGNYEQYF. CDR3 coding DNA: TGTGCCAGCAGCTCCCCCGAAAAACGGGGAAACTACGAGCAGTACTTC.

The chain uses TRBV7-9 and TRBJ2-2; possible D gene TRBD2, 5 bases. The CDR3 consists of 12 residues. Germline V gene lookup returns CDR1 SEHNR and CDR2 FQNEAQ (reference sequence). The V and J ends lost 5 bases and 7 bases respectively, with 8 bases between them. In DNA form, the CDR3 reads TGTGCCAGCAGCGAGGGCTACGGGGAGCTGTTTTTT. It yields the protein CASSEGYGELFF.

A few counts support this clonotype. The J gene is TRBJ2-1, the V gene TRBV19; 8 nucleotides agree with TRBD1. V shed 5 bases and J 4 bases; nucleotides not matched to a gene: 10. Looked up from germline, CDR1 is LNHDA and CDR2 is SQIVND (reference sequence). The CDR3 sequence is 16 residues long. CDR3 sequence: CASSVAGGSLYNEQFF. The CDR3 nucleotides read TGTGCCAGTAGTGTGGCAGGGGGCTCCCTATACAATGAGCAGTTCTTC.

The chain links TRBV6-1 to TRBJ1-5; D may be TRBD1 (6 bases). CDR1 and CDR2 (germline): MNHNS, SASEGT. Trimming cost V 11 bases and J 4 bases, with 12 bases left between them. CDR3 length equals 12 residues. CDR3 coding DNA: TGTGCCGGAAAAACAGGGAATCAGCCCCAGCATTTT. It encodes CAGKTGNQPQHF.

This clonotype was recorded many times. The rearrangement joins TRBV7-9 to TRBJ2-1; either TRBD1 or TRBD2 may fit D (6 bases each). The length of the CDR3 is 15 residues. Trimming took 5 bases from V and 2 from J, leaving 13 bases between them. Germline-derived CDR1 and CDR2 are SEHNR and FQNEAQ (reference sequence). The CDR3 loop reads CASSPPGATYNEQFF. In DNA, the CDR3 is TGTGCCAGCAGCCCTCCGGGGGCTACCTACAATGAGCAGTTCTTC.

The table lists this clonotype with many counts. The chain links TRBV3-1 to TRBJ1-5; D gene ambiguous. Germline CDR1 is LGHDT and CDR2 is YNNKEL (reference sequence). V was trimmed by 4 bases and J by 2 bases, leaving 9 bases between them. The CDR3 totals 14 residues. DNA for the CDR3: TGTGCCAGCAGCCCCACGATTGGCAATCAGCCCCAGCATTTT. Amino acid sequence: CASSPTIGNQPQHF.

The sample holds many counts of this clonotype. The genes are TRBV27 and TRBJ2-5, with D hard to call. The V end was cut by 6 bases, the J end by 5 bases, with 16 bases between. From germline, CDR1 is MNHEY and CDR2 SMNVEV (reference sequence). The CDR3 is 14 residues long. This chain's CDR3 is CASSKTTWFETQYF. The CDR3 DNA reads as TGTGCCAGCAGCAAAACCACATGGTTTGAGACCCAGTACTTC.

Here the CDR3 DNA reads TGTGCCAGCAGTGAAGCGCCGTGGCATCAAGGAGATACGCAGTATTTT. Its protein is CASSEAPWHQGDTQYF. The rearrangement joins TRBV6-1 to TRBJ2-3; D gene uncertain. From germline, CDR1 is MNHNS and CDR2 SASEGT. The CDR3 spans 16 residues. Trimming took off 0 bases at V and 5 bases at J, with 15 bases between the two ends.